These 5 T cell receptor beta chains were sequenced from one sample in a study of Tregs in tolerant kidney transplant recipients. The repertoire was sequenced with immunoSEQ multiplex PCR; TCRdb's copy has only in-frame clones and lacks some. Of about 68,000 clones listed, around 84% are singletons. The sample comprised CD4+ T cells from blood. These receptors were taken from a human donor in good health.

The genes are TRBV9 and TRBJ2-7, with 10 nucleotides matching TRBD2. The V and J ends lost 0 bases and 2 bases, in that order; junction bases with no gene match: 8. This CDR3 has 17 residues. Germline CDR1 and CDR2: SGDLS and YYNGEE. The chain's CDR3 is CASSVDVTSGFTYEQYF. CDR3 in DNA: TGTGCCAGCAGCGTAGATGTGACTAGCGGGTTCACCTACGAGCAGTACTTC.

The chain employs TRBV18 and TRBJ1-1, with D uncertain. Deletions cut 2 bases from V and 9 bases from J, with 16 bases between. The CDR3 is made up of 14 amino acids. Looked up from germline, CDR1 is KGHSH and CDR2 is LQKENI. The CDR3, as DNA: TGTGCCAGCTCACCATTGGTGTCAGCACTTAAAGCTTTCTTT. Translation: CASSPLVSALKAFF.

This clone was counted once. The CDR3 bases are TGTGCCATCTCCGGCGGGGGGGCCTACGAGCAGTACTTC. Residues: CAISGGGAYEQYF. This chain joins TRBV10-3 and TRBJ2-7; the match to TRBD2 covers 9 bases. Germline V gene sequence: CDR1 ENHRY, CDR2 SYGVKD. The CDR3 totals 13 residues. V trimming: 8 bases; J trimming: 2 bases; junction bases outside the gene matches: 4.

The chain carries TRBV5-8 and TRBJ2-7, with 8 bases that match TRBD1. This CDR3 spans 14 amino acids. Germline V gives CDR1 SGHTS, CDR2 YDEGEE. The V and J ends lost 4 bases and 5 bases, in that order; junction bases with no gene match: 8. CDR3 sequence reads: CASSPWTGRNEQYF. The CDR3 DNA sequence: TGTGCCAGCAGCCCGTGGACAGGGAGAAACGAGCAGTACTTC.

The chain couples TRBV6-5 to TRBJ1-1; D ambiguous. V shed 4 bases and J shed 2 bases, with 8 bases lying between them. Germline-derived CDR1 and CDR2 are MNHEY and SVGAGI. CDR3 length equals 13 residues. The CDR3 is CASSFPGNTEAFF. As DNA, the CDR3 is TGTGCCAGCAGTTTCCCGGGTAACACTGAAGCTTTCTTT.